This T cell receptor (beta chain) was observed in a study of blood T cell repertoires in COVID-19. Turning to the study itself: COVID-19 samples from acute and convalescent phases originated in the United States, Italy and Spain. T cells, B-cell-depleted T cells, or PBMCs supplied cDNA or gDNA.

Per the germline V gene, CDR1 is SGHTA and CDR2 is FQGNSA. This CDR3 comprises 17 residues. The V end lost 0 bases, the J end lost 0 bases, and 12 bases lay between the germline ends. Authors' processing steps: Reference gene primer amplification gave estimated nucleated cell counts. The assay was immunoSEQ multiplex PCR, and TCRdb's table has in-frame clones only and misses some. V, J and clone size derive from that table, while D and trimming were established from the DNA sequence. The table shows approximately 150,000 clones, with approximately 86% occurring only once. This chain uses TRBV7-2 with TRBJ1-3; the D gene is possibly TRBD1 (6 bases). The source material was peripheral blood. The TCR sequence derives from a man aged 65 to 85 with acute or convalescent COVID-19. The CDR3 sequence: CASSLAAVGGSGNTIYF. The DNA of the CDR3 is TGTGCCAGCAGCTTAGCCGCGGTAGGGGGCTCTGGAAACACCATATATTTT. The full variable domain, in which reference TRBV7-2 and TRBJ1-3 provide the parts outside the CDR3, is GAGVSQSPSNKVTEKGKDVELRCDPISGHTALYWYRQSLGQGLEFLIYFQGNSAPDKSGLPSDRFSAERTGGSVSTLTIQRTQQEDSAVYLCASSLAAVGGSGNTIYFGEGSWLTVV.